These T cell receptor beta chains were read from a single sample in a study of molecular identifiers for immune sequencing clone quantification. TCRdb reprocessed the PCR reads via MiXCR and lists one record per CDR3 protein. The sample shows approximately 40,000 distinct CDR3 sequences, approximately 24% of them seen only once. The specimen sequenced was naive CD8+ T cells from blood, with Jurkat cell RNA spiked in. All receptors come from a human donor in good health. Some libraries in this study had Jurkat cell RNA spiked in. CDR3s include the opening cysteine and the closing phenylalanine or tryptophan. Fields, in order: J gene, V gene, D gene, clone size, CDR3 DNA, CDR3 protein. The D gene is left open where the match is weak. Some rows mark clone size as missing; the rest say once, few, many or name a class of expanded clone.

TRBJ2-7 TRBV5-1 TRBD2 many TGCGCCAGCAGCTTGAGTCTAGCGGGGAGTGAGCAGTACTTC CASSLSLAGSEQYF
TRBJ2-5 TRBV11-2 . . TGTGCCAGCAGCTTAGGAGGACAAGAGACCCAGTACTTC CASSLGGQETQYF
TRBJ2-1 TRBV11-2 . . TGTGCCAGCAGCCCAGGGGGGGATAGCCGCCGTGAGCAGGTCTTC CASSPGGDSRREQVF
TRBJ2-2 TRBV4-3 . many TGCGCCAGCAGCCAAGAAGGCAGGGAAACCGGGGAGCTGTTTTTT CASSQEGRETGELFF
TRBJ2-2 TRBV9 . . TGTGCCAGCAGCGTAGGGGGACTTGGCGGCACCGGGGAGCTGTTTTTT CASSVGGLGGTGELFF
TRBJ1-5 TRBV6-2/TRBV6-3 . . TGTGCCAGCAGTTACCCGGGACTTTGTAGCAATCAGCCCCAGCATTTT CASSYPGLCSNQPQHF
TRBJ2-5 TRBV29-1 . many TGCAGCGTTCAACTACCTCGGCTTTTGGAGACCCAGTACTTC CSVQLPRLLETQYF
TRBJ2-3 TRBV11-2 TRBD1 . TGTGCCAGCAGCTCAGCAGGGGGCTACGTAGCTACGCCGTATTTT CASSSAGGYVATPYF
TRBJ1-5 TRBV7-9 TRBD1 many TGTGCCAGCAGCTCCGGACAGGGAGGGCATCAGCCCCAGCATTTT CASSSGQGGHQPQHF
TRBJ2-5 TRBV2 . many TGTGCCAGCAGTGAAGGAGGGGTCCAAGAGACCCAGTACTTC CASSEGGVQETQYF
TRBJ2-3 TRBV4-1 . many TGCGCCAGCAGCCAAGTGGGGAACACAGATACGCAGTATTTT CASSQVGNTDTQYF
TRBJ1-1 TRBV19 . . TGTGCCAGTAGTATAGGGGGCATGAACACTGAAGCTTTCTTT CASSIGGMNTEAFF
TRBJ2-2 TRBV24-1 . . TGTGCCACCCACGGGGACGGGGAGCTGTTTTTT CATHGDGELFF
TRBJ2-7 TRBV6-5 . many TGTGCCAGCAGCCCGGGACCTCTCGAGCAGTACTTC CASSPGPLEQYF
TRBJ1-4 TRBV29-1 . few TGCAGCGTTGGGAGGACCGCCGCAACTAATGAAAAACTGTTTTTT CSVGRTAATNEKLFF
TRBJ2-7 TRBV7-2 . . TGTGCCAGCATATCCTCCTCCTACGAGCAGTACTTC CASISSSYEQYF
TRBJ2-5 TRBV29-1 TRBD2 once TGCAGCGTTGAAGTATTAGCGGGGGGTACAGGGGAGACCCAGTACTTC CSVEVLAGGTGETQYF
TRBJ2-7 TRBV5-1 . . TGCGCCAGCAGCTCCGACCCGACGAGCTACGAGCACTACTTC CASSSDPTSYEHYF
TRBJ1-5 TRBV12-3/TRBV12-4 . many TGTGCCAGCAGTGAGGACATTGATAGCAATCAGCCCCAGCATTTT CASSEDIDSNQPQHF
TRBJ2-4 TRBV6-5 TRBD2 many TGTGCCAGCAGTTACTCTGGAGCGGGGAACATTCAGTACTTC CASSYSGAGNIQYF
TRBJ2-4 TRBV7-9 TRBD2 medium-sized TGTGCCAGCTCCCAGGCGGGAGGATCCAAAAACATTCAGTACTTC CASSQAGGSKNIQYF
TRBJ1-3 TRBV5-1 TRBD1 many TGCGCCAGCAGCACGGGACAGGGTCGGTCTGGAAACACCATATATTTT CASSTGQGRSGNTIYF
TRBJ2-7 TRBV20-1 TRBD2 . TGCGGTGCTGAAAGACTAGCCGTTAGCTCCTACGAGCAGTACTTC CGAERLAVSSYEQYF
TRBJ2-2 TRBV3-1 . many TGTGCCAGCAGCCAAGACTCGAACACCGGGGAGCTGTTTTTT CASSQDSNTGELFF
TRBJ1-4 TRBV12-3/TRBV12-4 TRBD1 few TGTGCCAGCAGTTTTGAGGGGGCTAGTAGAAAACTGTTTTTT CASSFEGASRKLFF
TRBJ2-3 TRBV27 . many TGTGCCAGCAGTGAGGTTGGGGCCGCAGATACGCAGTATTTT CASSEVGAADTQYF
TRBJ1-4 TRBV4-1 . many TGCGCCAGCAGCCCGACACGGGAGAATGAAAAACTGTTTTTT CASSPTRENEKLFF
TRBJ2-7 TRBV11-2 TRBD1 few TGTGCCAGCAGCTTACCGGGACAGGGCTACGACGAGCAGTACTTC CASSLPGQGYDEQYF
TRBJ1-1 TRBV4-1 TRBD1 many TGCGCCAGCAGCCAAGCGGGACAGCCCAATCCTGAAGCTTTCTTT CASSQAGQPNPEAFF
TRBJ2-7 TRBV11-1 . many TGTGCCAGCAGCTTATCCGGTTCCGGGACGGTAACCTACGAGCAGTACTTC CASSLSGSGTVTYEQYF
TRBJ2-7 TRBV7-8 . . TGTGCCAGCAGCCCTATCGTCGGAAGCTACACGCAGTACTTC CASSPIVGSYTQYF
TRBJ1-1 TRBV7-9 . . TGTGCCAGCAGCGCTGGGATCACTGAAGCTTTCTTT CASSAGITEAFF
TRBJ2-3 TRBV6-5 . many TGTGCCAGCAGCGAGCCCCTCACAGATACGCAGTATTTT CASSEPLTDTQYF
TRBJ2-3 TRBV10-3 . many TGTGCCATCAGTGAATGGGGGGATGGGACAGATACGCAGTATTTT CAISEWGDGTDTQYF
TRBJ2-3 TRBV7-6 . many TGTGCCAGCAGCTTAGCGGAGGGCGTGGATACGCAGTATTTT CASSLAEGVDTQYF
TRBJ2-7 TRBV20-1 . many TGCAGTGCTAGGTCCACCGCAAACTACGAGCAGTACTTC CSARSTANYEQYF
TRBJ1-1 TRBV7-9 . many TGTGCCAGCAGCTCGCATGACGCCTGGGACACTGAAGCTTTCTTT CASSSHDAWDTEAFF
TRBJ2-1 TRBV7-9 TRBD2 few TGTGCCGGCAGCTTTATAGCGGGGGGACGCTACAATGAGCAGTTCTTC CAGSFIAGGRYNEQFF
TRBJ1-1 TRBV29-1 . many TGCAGCGTTGAAGATTTTACTTTGAACACTGAAGCTTTCTTT CSVEDFTLNTEAFF
TRBJ2-5 TRBV7-9 . many TGTGCCAGCAGCGTCCAAGAGACCCAGTACTTC CASSVQETQYF
TRBJ2-3 TRBV4-1 . many TGCGCCAGCAGCCAAGAGGTACCGGGAGTGGCAGATACGCAGTATTTT CASSQEVPGVADTQYF
TRBJ2-5 TRBV19 . many TGTGCCAGTAGTCCCCGGGGGCGACCCCAAGAGACCCAGTACTTC CASSPRGRPQETQYF
TRBJ2-3 TRBV2 TRBD2 many TGTGCCAGCAGGGCCGGGACTAGCGGGATTATGGATACGCAGTATTTT CASRAGTSGIMDTQYF
TRBJ2-7 TRBV27 TRBD1 many TGTGCCAGCAGTTTTGGGTACAGGGGGCACGAGCAGTACTTC CASSFGYRGHEQYF
TRBJ1-5 TRBV2 . . TGTGCCGGCAGGGCCTACCTAAGCAATCAGCCCCAGCATTTT CAGRAYLSNQPQHF
TRBJ2-5 TRBV9 . many TGTGCCAGCAGCGCCCCCCGGCAGGAGACCCAGTACTTC CASSAPRQETQYF
TRBJ2-1 TRBV5-1 . . TGCGCCAGCATCAGGGAACCGACCCGGTGGGCCTACAATGAGCAATTCTTC CASIREPTRWAYNEQFF